Presented here are 24 T cell receptor beta chains from one specimen sequenced in a study of blood T cell repertoires in COVID-19. Clones were sequenced by immunoSEQ multiplex PCR, and TCRdb holds only the in-frame ones, with some missing. The sample carries 200,000 to 300,000 clones, roughly 85% recorded once. Sequencing used peripheral blood. The receptors here all came from a man aged 45-65 years with COVID-19, enrolled during active disease.

A few counts support this clone. The chain recombines TRBV27 with TRBJ2-1; a weak D match, TRBD1 (6 bases). In germline, CDR1 is MNHEY, CDR2 SMNVEV (reference sequence). The CDR3 loop spans 14 amino acids. V was shortened by 6 bases and J by 9 bases, with 18 bases between the two germline ends. The CDR3 nucleotides are TGTGCCAGCAGCTATAACAGGGAAGTGGGTGAGCAGTTCTTC. Its translation is CASSYNREVGEQFF.

The chain employs TRBV7-8 and TRBJ2-2; D is undetermined. V lost 5 bases, J lost 6 bases, and 7 bases lay in between. Germline V gene lookup returns CDR1 SGHVS and CDR2 FQNEAQ. This CDR3 has 12 residues. CDR3 nucleotide sequence: TGTGCCAGCAGCCCCAATGCCGGGGAGCTGTTTTTT. As protein: CASSPNAGELFF.

This clone has only one observation. The genes are TRBV4-1 and TRBJ2-3; 7 bases are shared with TRBD2. From germline, CDR1 is MGHRA and CDR2 YSYEKL. The CDR3 runs to 17 residues. V shed 4 bases and J 2 bases; nucleotides not matched to a gene: 12. The CDR3 DNA reads TGCGCCAGCAGCCGTAGAAGGGGCGGGGGTCTCACAGATACGCAGTATTTT. Amino acid sequence: CASSRRRGGGLTDTQYF.

The genes are TRBV2 and TRBJ1-2; TRBD1 matches 8 bases. V gave up 7 bases and J gave up 7 bases; unmatched junction bases: 8. CDR1 and CDR2 (germline): SNHLY, FYNNEI. This CDR3 is 13 amino acids long. The CDR3 DNA follows: TGTGCCAGCACAACTCAGGGGGCGGGTGGCTACACCTTC. As protein: CASTTQGAGGYTF. Drawing the rest from reference TRBV2 and TRBJ1-2, the complete variable domain is EPEVTQTPSHQVTQMGQEVILRCVPISNHLYFYWYRQILGQKVEFLVSFYNNEISEKSEIFDDQFSVERPDGSNFTLKIRSTKLEDSAMYFCASTTQGAGGYTFGSGTRLTVV.

The rearrangement links TRBV10-1 to TRBJ2-3; D is perhaps TRBD2 (5 bases). The CDR3 spans 15 residues. V was trimmed by 3 bases and J by 1 base, leaving 11 bases between them. Per the germline V gene, CDR1 is WNHNN and CDR2 is SYGVQD (reference sequence). The DNA of the CDR3 is TGCGCCAGCAGTGATGCGGCGGGTGGCACAGATACGCAGTATTTT. Protein product: CASSDAAGGTDTQYF.

V gene TRBV9 combines with J gene TRBJ1-2, with TRBD1 matching over 9 bases. V lost 6 bases, J lost 1 base, and 4 bases stayed unmatched. Germline CDR1 is SGDLS and CDR2 is YYNGEE. The CDR3 has 14 amino acids. Written as DNA, the CDR3 is TGTGCCAGCACCGGGACAGGGTATAACTATGGCTACACCTTC. Its protein product is CASTGTGYNYGYTF. Using reference TRBV9 and TRBJ1-2 for the parts outside the CDR3, the full variable domain is DSGVTQTPKHLITATGQRVTLRCSPRSGDLSVYWYQQSLDQGLQFLIQYYNGEERAKGNILERFSAQQFPDLHSELNLSSLELGDSALYFCASTGTGYNYGYTFGSGTRLTVV.

This rearrangement joins TRBV4-2 to TRBJ2-2, with 10 nucleotides matching TRBD1. Looked up from germline, CDR1 is LGHNA and CDR2 is YNFKEQ. The CDR3 has 16 amino acids. J gave up 6 bases and V 3 bases, and 7 bases lay outside the gene matches. The CDR3 reads CASSQTDRGPAGELFF. Here the CDR3 DNA reads TGTGCCAGCAGCCAGACCGACAGGGGGCCGGCCGGGGAGCTGTTTTTT.

The V call is TRBV3-1 (or the pseudogene TRBV3-2), the J call TRBJ2-3; D unresolved. V lost 1 base and J lost 14, with 13 bases in between. Germline assignment: CDR1 LGHDT and CDR2 YNNKEL (reference sequence). The CDR3 sequence is 12 residues long. CDR3 in amino acids: CASSQGYSWRYF. As DNA, the CDR3 is TGTGCCAGCAGCCAAGGGTACAGTTGGCGGTATTTT.

The genes are TRBV5-1 and TRBJ2-5; D perhaps matches TRBD1 (5 bases). The CDR3 contains 14 residues. Trimming cost V 1 base and J 4 bases, with 11 bases left between them. Germline V gene sequence: CDR1 SGHRS, CDR2 YFSETQ. The CDR3 sequence: CASSLRGRVETQYF. The CDR3 DNA reads TGCGCCAGCAGCTTGAGGGGCAGGGTAGAGACCCAGTACTTC.

V gene TRBV30 combines with J gene TRBJ2-3, with unresolved D. The germline gives CDR1 GTSNPN, CDR2 SVGIG (reference sequence). The CDR3 length is 14 residues. Trimming took 4 bases from V and 1 from J, leaving 12 bases between them. The CDR3 protein is CAWTSSSGTDTQYF. In DNA form, the CDR3 reads TGTGCCTGGACGAGTTCGAGTGGCACAGATACGCAGTATTTT.

The chain uses TRBV7-9 and TRBJ2-2; D not certain. Germline V gene sequence: CDR1 SEHNR, CDR2 FQNEAQ (reference sequence). Trimming took off 0 bases at V and 4 bases at J, with 9 bases between the two ends. The length of the CDR3 is 15 residues. The CDR3 region is CASSLASGFTGELFF. The CDR3 nucleotides are TGTGCCAGCAGCTTAGCGTCCGGGTTCACCGGGGAGCTGTTTTTT. The whole variable domain, filled in from reference TRBV7-9 and TRBJ2-2, reads DTGVSQNPRHKITKRGQNVTFRCDPISEHNRLYWYRQTLGQGPEFLTYFQNEAQLEKSRLLSDRFSAERPKGSFSTLEIQRTEQGDSAMYLCASSLASGFTGELFFGEGSRLTVL.

This clone was seen a single time. The chain carries TRBV5-6 and TRBJ1-2; 8 nucleotides line up with TRBD1. CDR3 size: 15 residues. The germline gives CDR1 SGHDT, CDR2 YYEEEE. Trimming at V came to 7 bases and at J to 0 bases, leaving 8 bases not matched to a gene. For the CDR3, the DNA is TGTGCCAGCTTACTCCAGGGGGCAGCTAACTATGGCTACACCTTC. This gives the protein CASLLQGAANYGYTF.

J is TRBJ2-7 and V is TRBV30; the match to TRBD2 covers 7 bases. V shed 2 bases and J 5 bases; nucleotides not matched to a gene: 12. The CDR3 contains 15 residues. The germline V gene encodes CDR1 GTSNPN and CDR2 SVGIG (reference sequence). The CDR3 is CAWSWGLWEGHEQYF. As DNA, the CDR3 is TGTGCCTGGAGTTGGGGACTCTGGGAGGGGCACGAGCAGTACTTC.

This clone came up a few times. The rearrangement uses TRBV5-4 and TRBJ1-6; D call uncertain. The germline CDR1 and CDR2 sequences are SGHNT and YYREEE (reference sequence). The CDR3 totals 14 residues. The V gene lost 1 base and the J gene lost 5 bases, with 7 bases spanning the gap. CDR3 bases: TGTGCCAGCAGCTTGTCGGGTAATAATTCACCCCTCCACTTT. Its protein product is CASSLSGNNSPLHF.

The J gene is TRBJ2-5, the V gene TRBV5-1; 10 bases are a match to TRBD2. CDR3 length equals 17 residues. V lost 5 bases to trimming and J lost 1 base; unmatched junction nucleotides: 11. Looked up from germline, CDR1 is SGHRS and CDR2 is YFSETQ. This CDR3 is CASRNLLAGGSQETQYF. CDR3 bases: TGCGCCAGCAGAAATCTATTAGCGGGGGGTAGCCAAGAGACCCAGTACTTC.

The chain is built from TRBV3-1 (or the pseudogene TRBV3-2) and TRBJ2-7; D is unclear. The CDR3 sequence is 14 residues long. V shed 1 base and J shed 3 bases, with 10 bases lying between them. CDR1 LGHDT and CDR2 YNNKEL come from the germline V gene (reference sequence). In nucleotides, the CDR3 is TGTGCCAGCAGCCAAGGGGTAGCAAGCTACGAGCAGTACTTC. Translated: CASSQGVASYEQYF.

This clone was detected only once. The chain employs TRBV7-8 and TRBJ1-2, with 8 bases matching TRBD1. Germline CDR1 is SGHVS and CDR2 is FQNEAQ. This CDR3 comprises 14 residues. Germline trimming cut 5 bases from V and 6 bases from J; bases unmatched to any gene: 8. CDR3 loop: CASSPWDRWDGYTF. The CDR3 bases are TGTGCCAGCAGCCCCTGGGACAGGTGGGATGGCTACACCTTC.

This sequence joins TRBV6-6 and TRBJ1-1, with TRBD1 as a possible D gene (5 bases). This CDR3 has 14 amino acids. Germline V gives CDR1 MNHNY, CDR2 SVGAGI (reference sequence). Deletions cut 6 bases from V and 1 base from J, with 12 bases between. The CDR3 nucleotides are TGTGCCAGCAGGGGTAGAACAGGGAACACTGAAGCTTTCTTT. Amino acid sequence: CASRGRTGNTEAFF.

The V and J genes are TRBV5-4 and TRBJ2-7, with TRBD1 identical over 10 bases. The length of the CDR3 is 15 residues. V lost 4 bases, J lost 5 bases, and 9 bases stayed unmatched. Germline V gene data show CDR1 as SGHNT and CDR2 as YYREEE (reference sequence). Here the CDR3 DNA reads TGTGCCAGCAGCACTCACGACAGGGGGCGGAACGAGCAGTACTTC. This codes for CASSTHDRGRNEQYF.

This clone has a single count. The chain joins TRBV19 to TRBJ1-1; D is perhaps TRBD1 (6 bases). The CDR3 consists of 14 residues. In germline, CDR1 is LNHDA, CDR2 SQIVND (reference sequence). V dropped 3 bases and J dropped 7 bases, with 15 bases sitting between them. In DNA, the CDR3 is TGTGCCAGTAGTATTCAACAGGGCCGTAGTGAAGCTTTCTTT. Translating it yields CASSIQQGRSEAFF.

This clone has just one count. This sequence joins TRBV3-1 (or the pseudogene TRBV3-2) and TRBJ2-7, with D perhaps TRBD1 (5 bases). Trimming removed 2 bases from V and 4 bases from J, with 12 bases in between. In germline, CDR1 is LGHDT, CDR2 YNNKEL (reference sequence). This CDR3 has 14 residues. The CDR3 loop reads CASSQQGIRYEQYF. The CDR3 region has the DNA TGTGCCAGCAGCCAACAGGGAATTAGGTACGAGCAGTACTTC.

The chain couples TRBV7-9 to TRBJ2-7, with 9 bases identical to TRBD1. Germline V gives CDR1 SEHNR, CDR2 FQNEAQ (reference sequence). This CDR3 contains 14 residues. The V segment lost 5 bases and the J segment 0 bases; nucleotides outside the gene matches: 2. CDR3 protein: CASSTGQGSYEQYF. CDR3 DNA: TGTGCCAGCAGCACGGGACAGGGCTCCTACGAGCAGTACTTC.

The genes are TRBV19 and TRBJ1-2; 7 nucleotides line up with TRBD1. Germline V lookup: CDR1 LNHDA, CDR2 SQIVND (reference sequence). After removal of 6 bases from V and 4 bases from J, the junction contained 8 bases not matched to a gene. The CDR3 contains 14 residues. CDR3 bases: TGTGCCAGTAGGAGAGGGGGCTCCGCCTATGGCTACACCTTC. This sequence encodes CASRRGGSAYGYTF.

The V and J genes are TRBV18 and TRBJ2-1; D perhaps matches TRBD1 (5 bases). Germline CDR1 is KGHSH and CDR2 is LQKENI. V was shortened by 2 bases and J by 10 bases, with 9 bases between the two germline ends. This CDR3 spans 12 amino acids. This CDR3 reads CASSPGAREQFF. CDR3 sequence (DNA): TGTGCCAGCTCACCAGGGGCTAGGGAGCAGTTCTTC. Full variable domain (missing parts from reference TRBV18 and TRBJ2-1): NAGVMQNPRHLVRRRGQEARLRCSPMKGHSHVYWYRQLPEEGLKFMVYLQKENIIDESGMPKERFSAEFPKEGPSILRIQQVVRGDSAAYFCASSPGAREQFFGPGTRLTVL.